One sample yielded the 14 T cell receptor beta chains listed below, sequenced in a study of blood T cell repertoires in COVID-19. Sequencing was performed with immunoSEQ multiplex PCR; in TCRdb, only in-frame clones are kept and a portion is missing. In the table there are under 150,000 clones, roughly 80% of which are singletons. Specimen: peripheral blood. Source of these receptors: a human donor with acute or convalescent COVID-19. The donor label of this sample is uncertain.

The V call is TRBV27, the J call TRBJ1-2; 7 bases align to TRBD1. Per the germline V gene, CDR1 is MNHEY and CDR2 is SMNVEV (reference sequence). The CDR3 has 15 amino acids. V dropped 5 bases and J dropped 2; count of bases not matched to a gene: 8. CDR3 sequence: CASSPLTGVNYGYTF. CDR3 nucleotide sequence: TGTGCCAGCAGTCCACTTACAGGGGTCAACTATGGCTACACCTTC.

The genes are TRBV24-1 and TRBJ2-2; 7 bases match TRBD1. The CDR3 runs to 13 residues. Unmatched junction bases numbered 0, after V lost 3 bases and J lost 6 bases. In germline, CDR1 is KGHDR, CDR2 SFDVKD. CDR3: CATSDQGAGELFF. The DNA for the CDR3 is TGTGCCACCAGTGATCAGGGGGCCGGGGAGCTGTTTTTT.

The chain combines TRBV30 with TRBJ1-5; TRBD1 matches 9 bases. Germline V gene data show CDR1 as GTSNPN and CDR2 as SVGIG (reference sequence). This CDR3 contains 14 residues. V was clipped by 2 bases and J by 3 bases; unmatched bases: 2. The CDR3 DNA follows: TGTGCCTGGAGTCGGACAGGGGCCAATCAGCCCCAGCATTTT. Amino acid sequence: CAWSRTGANQPQHF.

This clone was counted only a few times. J is TRBJ2-1 and V is TRBV28; the match to TRBD2 covers 16 bases. CDR1 and CDR2 (germline): MDHEN, SYDVKM. V lost 2 bases and J lost 9; bases outside the gene matches: 4. The CDR3 totals 16 residues. The CDR3 loop reads CASSLGTSGGAGEQFF. CDR3 nucleotides: TGTGCCAGCAGTTTAGGGACTAGCGGGGGGGCCGGTGAGCAGTTCTTC.

The J gene is TRBJ1-2, the V gene TRBV6-5; D is unclear. The germline V gene has CDR1 MNHEY and CDR2 SVGAGI. V lost 6 bases and J lost 8, with 19 bases in between. The CDR3 has 14 residues. The CDR3, as DNA: TGTGCCAGCAGCCCAACGTCTCCGGCGGGGGGCTACACCTTC. This codes for CASSPTSPAGGYTF.

V and J are TRBV6-5 and TRBJ1-1; tentatively, D is TRBD1 (5 bases). The CDR3 contains 14 residues. The V and J ends lost 5 bases and 5 bases respectively, with 15 bases between them. From germline, CDR1 is MNHEY and CDR2 SVGAGI. Here the CDR3 DNA reads TGTGCCAGCAGTCCCGCCAGGGTTAGTACTGAAGCTTTCTTT. This codes for CASSPARVSTEAFF.

The chain couples TRBV11-2 to TRBJ2-1; the D gene is possibly TRBD2 (6 bases). CDR3 length: 13 amino acids. Trimming removed 1 base at V and 7 bases at J, with 8 bases between. From germline, CDR1 is SGHAT and CDR2 FQNNGV. CDR3 residues: CASSLGAGNEQFF. CDR3 DNA sequence: TGTGCCAGCAGCTTAGGTGCGGGGAATGAGCAGTTCTTC. Looking up the rest from reference TRBV11-2 and TRBJ2-1 gives the full variable domain: EAGVAQSPRYKIIEKRQSVAFWCNPISGHATLYWYQQILGQGPKLLIQFQNNGVVDDSQLPKDRFSAERLKGVDSTLKIQPAKLEDSAVYLCASSLGAGNEQFFGPGTRLTVL.

V usage is TRBV30 and J usage is TRBJ2-1, with no clear D. Looked up from germline, CDR1 is GTSNPN and CDR2 is SVGIG (reference sequence). The CDR3 sequence is 16 residues long. The V gene lost 0 bases and the J gene lost 1 base, with 13 bases spanning the gap. CDR3 region: CAWSVRSRSSYNEQFF. The CDR3 coding sequence is TGTGCCTGGAGTGTACGGTCCCGCTCTTCCTACAATGAGCAGTTCTTC.

The V gene is TRBV20-1, the J gene TRBJ1-2, with D unclear. CDR1 and CDR2 (germline): DFQATT, SNEGSKA (reference sequence). The V and J ends lost 6 bases and 7 bases respectively, with 12 bases between them. This CDR3 is 11 amino acids long. The CDR3 here is CSARVPFGYTF. The DNA for the CDR3 is TGCAGTGCCCGGGTTCCTTTTGGCTACACCTTC.

The rearrangement uses TRBV19 and TRBJ1-1; 8 bases line up with TRBD1. The CDR3 consists of 16 residues. V lost 5 bases and J lost 1; bases outside the gene matches: 9. Germline lookup yields CDR1 LNHDA and CDR2 SQIVND (reference sequence). The CDR3 DNA reads TGTGCCAGTAGTTCCCGGACAGGGAGAGGGAACACTGAAGCTTTCTTT. Protein: CASSSRTGRGNTEAFF.

The chain is built from TRBV5-1 and TRBJ1-3; the D gene is possibly TRBD1 (6 bases). The length of the CDR3 is 14 residues. The germline CDR1 and CDR2 sequences are SGHRS and YFSETQ. V lost 2 bases and J 4 bases, leaving 10 bases between the germline ends. The CDR3 coding sequence is TGCGCCAGCAGCTTAGGACAGTGGGGAAACACCATATATTTT. Protein: CASSLGQWGNTIYF.

About this clone itself: The sample has other DNA sequences that encode this CDR3 too. The rearrangement joins TRBV3-1 (or the pseudogene TRBV3-2) to TRBJ1-2; TRBD1 agrees at 9 bases. This CDR3 contains 13 residues. V lost 3 bases, J lost 8 bases, and 4 bases stayed unmatched. The germline V gene has CDR1 LGHDT and CDR2 YNNKEL (reference sequence). The CDR3 DNA is TGTGCCAGCAGCCAGGGACAGGGAGGCGGCTACACCTTC. This translates into CASSQGQGGGYTF.

CDR3 coding DNA: TGCAGCGTTGCGGTCGGGGACAGGGAATCGGACACTGAAGCTTTCTTT. Translating it yields CSVAVGDRESDTEAFF. The chain is built from TRBV29-1 and TRBJ1-1, with 9 positions matching TRBD1. Germline values: CDR1 SQVTM, CDR2 ANQGSEA. Trimming took 4 bases from V and 3 from J; bases not matched to a gene: 12. The CDR3 is made up of 16 amino acids.

The V and J genes are TRBV27 and TRBJ2-2; 7 bases fit TRBD1. The CDR3 runs to 16 residues. V trimming: 3 bases; J trimming: 0 bases; junction bases outside the gene matches: 4. The germline V gene has CDR1 MNHEY and CDR2 SMNVEV (reference sequence). The CDR3 DNA follows: TGTGCCAGCAGTTTTGGAGGACAGGCGAACACCGGGGAGCTGTTTTTT. This encodes CASSFGGQANTGELFF.